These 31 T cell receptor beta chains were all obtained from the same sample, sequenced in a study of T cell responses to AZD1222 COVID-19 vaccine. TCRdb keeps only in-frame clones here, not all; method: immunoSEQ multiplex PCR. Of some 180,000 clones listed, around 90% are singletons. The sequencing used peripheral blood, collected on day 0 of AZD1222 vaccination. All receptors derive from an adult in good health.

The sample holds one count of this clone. CDR3 in DNA: TGTGCCATCAGCCCGGAACGGGACACGCAGTACTTC. Its protein product is CAISPERDTQYF. This chain links TRBV10-3 with TRBJ2-7, with a possible D match to TRBD1 (6 bases). There are 12 residues in the CDR3. Trimming shortened V by 6 bases and J by 9 bases, and 15 bases separated the two germline ends. The germline CDR1 and CDR2 sequences are ENHRY and SYGVKD.

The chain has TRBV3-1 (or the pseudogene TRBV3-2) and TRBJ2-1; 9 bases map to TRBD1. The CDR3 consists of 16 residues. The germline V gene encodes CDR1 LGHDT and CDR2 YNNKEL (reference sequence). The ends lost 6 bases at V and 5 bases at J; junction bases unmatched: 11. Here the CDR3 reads CASRVTGGAGNNEQFF. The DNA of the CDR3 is TGTGCCAGCAGAGTAACAGGGGGCGCTGGGAACAATGAGCAGTTCTTC.

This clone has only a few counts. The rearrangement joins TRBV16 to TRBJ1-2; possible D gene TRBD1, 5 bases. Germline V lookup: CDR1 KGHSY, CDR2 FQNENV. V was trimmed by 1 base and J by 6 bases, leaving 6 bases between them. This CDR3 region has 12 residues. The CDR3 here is CASSQWGDGYTF. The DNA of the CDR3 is TGTGCCAGCAGCCAATGGGGGGATGGCTACACCTTC.

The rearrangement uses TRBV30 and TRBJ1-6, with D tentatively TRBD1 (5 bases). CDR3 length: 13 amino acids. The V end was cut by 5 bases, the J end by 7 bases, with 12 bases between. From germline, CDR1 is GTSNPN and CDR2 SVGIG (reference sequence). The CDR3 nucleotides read TGTGCCTGGGGAGGGGACGCAAATTCACCCCTCCACTTT. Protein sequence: CAWGGDANSPLHF. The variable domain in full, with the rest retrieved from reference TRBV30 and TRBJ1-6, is SQTIHQWPATLVQPVGSPLSLECTVEGTSNPNLYWYRQAAGRGLQLLFYSVGIGQISSEVPQNLSASRPQDRQFILSSKKLLLSDSGFYLCAWGGDANSPLHFGNGTRLTVT.

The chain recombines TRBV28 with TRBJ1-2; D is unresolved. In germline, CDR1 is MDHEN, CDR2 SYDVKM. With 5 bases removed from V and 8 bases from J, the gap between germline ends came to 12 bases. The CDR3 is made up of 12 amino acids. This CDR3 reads CASSGPVMGYTF. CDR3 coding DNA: TGTGCCAGCAGTGGGCCCGTGATGGGCTACACCTTC.

The CDR3 here is CASSQGNTGAYEQYF. CDR3 DNA: TGTGCCAGCAGCCAAGGGAACACAGGGGCCTACGAGCAGTACTTC. The chain joins TRBV3-1 (or the pseudogene TRBV3-2) to TRBJ2-7; 7 bases agree with TRBD1. This CDR3 has 15 residues. Trimming at V came to 1 base and at J to 2 bases, leaving 5 bases not matched to a gene. Per germline, CDR1 LGHDT and CDR2 YNNKEL (reference sequence).

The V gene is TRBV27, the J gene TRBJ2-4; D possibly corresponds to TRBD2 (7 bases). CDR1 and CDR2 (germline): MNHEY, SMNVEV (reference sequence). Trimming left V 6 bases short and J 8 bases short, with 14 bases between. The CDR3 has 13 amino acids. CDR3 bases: TGTGCCAGCAGGATGAGGGGGGGCGACATTCAGTACTTC. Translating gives CASRMRGGDIQYF.

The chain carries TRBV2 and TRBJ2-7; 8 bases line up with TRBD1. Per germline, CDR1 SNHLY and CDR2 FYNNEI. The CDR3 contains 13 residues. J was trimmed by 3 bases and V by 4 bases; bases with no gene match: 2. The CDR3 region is CASSGTGNYEQYF. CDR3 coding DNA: TGTGCCAGCAGTGGGACAGGGAACTACGAGCAGTACTTC.

CDR3 DNA sequence: TGTGCCAGCAGCTTAGAAGGGGGGGCCGGGGATACGCAGTATTTT. Residues: CASSLEGGAGDTQYF. V and J are TRBV7-9 and TRBJ2-3; a weak D match, TRBD2 (7 bases). Trimming shortened V by 1 base and J by 6 bases, and 14 bases separated the two germline ends. The length of the CDR3 is 15 residues. Germline V gene data show CDR1 as SEHNR and CDR2 as FQNEAQ (reference sequence).

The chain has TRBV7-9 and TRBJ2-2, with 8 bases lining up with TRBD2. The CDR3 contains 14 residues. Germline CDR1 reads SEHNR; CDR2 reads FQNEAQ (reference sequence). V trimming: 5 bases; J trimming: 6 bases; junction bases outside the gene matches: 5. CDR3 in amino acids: CASSPRREAGELFF. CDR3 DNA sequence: TGTGCCAGCAGCCCCCGGCGGGAGGCCGGGGAGCTGTTTTTT.

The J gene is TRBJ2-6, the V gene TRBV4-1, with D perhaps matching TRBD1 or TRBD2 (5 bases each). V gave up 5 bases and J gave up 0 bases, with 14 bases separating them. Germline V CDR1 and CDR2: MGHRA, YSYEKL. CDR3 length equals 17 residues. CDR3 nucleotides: TGCGCCAGCAGCGCGGGCCTCCAGGGCTCTGGGGCCAACGTCCTGACTTTC. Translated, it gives CASSAGLQGSGANVLTF.

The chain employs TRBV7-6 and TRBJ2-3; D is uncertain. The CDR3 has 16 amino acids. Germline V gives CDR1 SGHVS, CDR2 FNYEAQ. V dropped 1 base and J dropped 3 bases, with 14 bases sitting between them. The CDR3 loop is CASSLGQSSRTDTQYF. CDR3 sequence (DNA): TGTGCCAGCAGCTTAGGGCAGTCCTCACGAACAGATACGCAGTATTTT.

The CDR3 spells CASSFGGVDYGYTF. DNA for the CDR3: TGTGCCAGCAGTTTCGGGGGAGTGGACTATGGCTACACCTTC. The V and J genes are TRBV28 and TRBJ1-2, with a possible D match to TRBD1 (5 bases). Germline-derived CDR1 and CDR2 are MDHEN and SYDVKM. V was shortened by 3 bases and J by 3 bases, with 11 bases between the two germline ends. The CDR3 loop spans 14 amino acids.

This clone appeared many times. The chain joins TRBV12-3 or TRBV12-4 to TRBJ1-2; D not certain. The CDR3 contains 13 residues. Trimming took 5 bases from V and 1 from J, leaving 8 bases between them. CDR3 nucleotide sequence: TGTGCCAGCAGTCAGGAGTATAACTATGGCTACACCTTC. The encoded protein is CASSQEYNYGYTF.

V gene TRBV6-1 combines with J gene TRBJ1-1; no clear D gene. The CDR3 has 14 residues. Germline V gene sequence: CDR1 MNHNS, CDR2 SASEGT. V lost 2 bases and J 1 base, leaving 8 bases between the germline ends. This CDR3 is CASSEPGWNTEAFF. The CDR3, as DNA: TGTGCCAGCAGTGAACCAGGTTGGAACACTGAAGCTTTCTTT.

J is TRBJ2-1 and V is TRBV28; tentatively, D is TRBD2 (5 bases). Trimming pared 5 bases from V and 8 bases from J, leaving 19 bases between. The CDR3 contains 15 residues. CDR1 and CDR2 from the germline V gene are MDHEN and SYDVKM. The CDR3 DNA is TGTGCCAGCAGTCTCGCCGGAGGTTTTGGCTATGAGCAGTTCTTC. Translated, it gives CASSLAGGFGYEQFF.

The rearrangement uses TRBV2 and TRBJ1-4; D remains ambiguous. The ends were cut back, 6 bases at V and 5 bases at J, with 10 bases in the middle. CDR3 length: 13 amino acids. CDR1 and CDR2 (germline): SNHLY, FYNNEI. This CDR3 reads CASSPGMNEKLFF. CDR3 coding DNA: TGTGCCAGCAGCCCGGGGATGAATGAAAAACTGTTTTTT.

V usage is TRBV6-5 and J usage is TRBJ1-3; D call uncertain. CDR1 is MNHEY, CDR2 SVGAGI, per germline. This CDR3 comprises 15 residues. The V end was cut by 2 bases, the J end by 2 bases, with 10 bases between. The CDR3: CASSYRSGPGNTIYF. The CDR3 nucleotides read TGTGCCAGCAGTTACAGGTCCGGGCCTGGAAACACCATATATTTT.

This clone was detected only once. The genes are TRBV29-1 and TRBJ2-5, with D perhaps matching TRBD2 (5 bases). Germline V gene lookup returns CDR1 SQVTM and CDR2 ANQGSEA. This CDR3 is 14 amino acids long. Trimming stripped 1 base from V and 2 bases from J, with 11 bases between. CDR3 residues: CSVEGPGFQETQYF. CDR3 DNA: TGCAGCGTTGAAGGGCCGGGATTTCAAGAGACCCAGTACTTC.

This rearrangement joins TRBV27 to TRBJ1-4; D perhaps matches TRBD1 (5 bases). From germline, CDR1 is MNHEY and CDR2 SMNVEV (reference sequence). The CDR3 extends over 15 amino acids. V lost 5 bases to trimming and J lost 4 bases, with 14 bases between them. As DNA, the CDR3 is TGTGCCAGCAGTCCGAAGGGACGGAGTAATGAAAAACTGTTTTTT. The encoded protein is CASSPKGRSNEKLFF.

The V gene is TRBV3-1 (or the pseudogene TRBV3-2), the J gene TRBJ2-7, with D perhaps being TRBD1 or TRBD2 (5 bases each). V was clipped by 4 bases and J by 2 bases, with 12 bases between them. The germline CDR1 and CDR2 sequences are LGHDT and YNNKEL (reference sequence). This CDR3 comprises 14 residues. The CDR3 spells CASSPGWGPYEQYF. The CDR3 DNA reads TGTGCCAGCAGCCCGGGGTGGGGCCCCTACGAGCAGTACTTC.

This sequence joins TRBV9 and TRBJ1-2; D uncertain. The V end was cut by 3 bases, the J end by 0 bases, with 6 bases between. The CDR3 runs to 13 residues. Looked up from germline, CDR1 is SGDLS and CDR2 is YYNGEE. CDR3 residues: CASSASPNYGYTF. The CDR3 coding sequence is TGTGCCAGCAGCGCCAGCCCTAACTATGGCTACACCTTC.

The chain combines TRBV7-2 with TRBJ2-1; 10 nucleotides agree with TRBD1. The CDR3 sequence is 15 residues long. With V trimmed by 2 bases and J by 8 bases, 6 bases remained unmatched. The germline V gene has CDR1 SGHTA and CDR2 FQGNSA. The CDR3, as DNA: TGTGCCAGCAGCTTACAGGGACAGGGGATAGATGAGCAGTTCTTC. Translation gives CASSLQGQGIDEQFF.

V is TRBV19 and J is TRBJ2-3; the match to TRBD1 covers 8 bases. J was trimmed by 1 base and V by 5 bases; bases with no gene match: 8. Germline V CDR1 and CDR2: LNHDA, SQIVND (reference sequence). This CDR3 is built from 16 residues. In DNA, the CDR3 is TGTGCCAGTAGTCCCCAGGGGGCGCGTGGCACAGATACGCAGTATTTT. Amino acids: CASSPQGARGTDTQYF.

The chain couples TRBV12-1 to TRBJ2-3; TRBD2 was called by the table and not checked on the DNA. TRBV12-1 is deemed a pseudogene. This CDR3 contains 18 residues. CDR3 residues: CASSSPPTSGSGADTQYF. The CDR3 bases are TGTGCCAGCAGCTCCCCCCCGACTAGCGGGAGTGGCGCAGATACGCAGTATTTT.

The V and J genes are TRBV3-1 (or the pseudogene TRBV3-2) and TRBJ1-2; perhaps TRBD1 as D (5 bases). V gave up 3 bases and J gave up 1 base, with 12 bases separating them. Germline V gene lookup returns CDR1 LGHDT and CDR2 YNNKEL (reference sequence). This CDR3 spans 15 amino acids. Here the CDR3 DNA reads TGTGCCAGCAGCCAGGGGCAGGGCCATAACTATGGCTACACCTTC. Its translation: CASSQGQGHNYGYTF.

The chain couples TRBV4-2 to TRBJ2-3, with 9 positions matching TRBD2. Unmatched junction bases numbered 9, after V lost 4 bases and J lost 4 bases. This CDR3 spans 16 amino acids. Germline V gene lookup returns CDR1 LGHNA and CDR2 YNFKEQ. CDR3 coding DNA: TGTGCCAGCAGCCCCGGGGCTAGCGGGGCCCCAGATACGCAGTATTTT. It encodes CASSPGASGAPDTQYF.

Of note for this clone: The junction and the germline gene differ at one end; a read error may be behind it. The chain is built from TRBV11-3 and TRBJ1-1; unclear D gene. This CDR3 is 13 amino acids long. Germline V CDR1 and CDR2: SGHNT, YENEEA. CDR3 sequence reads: CASSVETNTEAFF. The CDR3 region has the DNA TGTGCCAGCAGCGTAGAGACGAACACTGAAGCTTTCTTT.

Here the CDR3 DNA reads TGTGCCAGCAGTCTGGGGGCCTACGAGCAGTACTTC. Translation gives CASSLGAYEQYF. The V and J genes are TRBV6-2 or TRBV6-3 and TRBJ2-7; D is tentatively TRBD1 or TRBD2 (5 bases each). Germline CDR1 MNHEY, CDR2 SVGEGT. CDR3 length equals 12 residues. V was cut by 5 bases and J by 2 bases, with 7 bases left in between.

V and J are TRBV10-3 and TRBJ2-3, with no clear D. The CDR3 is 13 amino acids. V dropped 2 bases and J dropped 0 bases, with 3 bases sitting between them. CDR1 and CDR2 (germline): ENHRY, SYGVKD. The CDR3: CAISEASTDTQYF. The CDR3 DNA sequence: TGTGCCATCAGTGAGGCTAGCACAGATACGCAGTATTTT.

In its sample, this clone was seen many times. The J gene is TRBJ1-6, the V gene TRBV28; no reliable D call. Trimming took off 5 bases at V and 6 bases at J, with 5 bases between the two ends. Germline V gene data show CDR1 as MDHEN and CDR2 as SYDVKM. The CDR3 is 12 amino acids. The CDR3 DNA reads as TGTGCCAGCAGTCGTACTAATTCACCCCTCCACTTT. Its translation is CASSRTNSPLHF.